Following are 29 T cell receptor beta chains from one sample sequenced in a study of CD8 T cells in Susac syndrome. With random hexamers, roughly 0.45 to 1 ug RNA was reverse transcribed. TCRdb redid the calling of the immunoSEQ multiplex PCR reads with MiXCR, one entry per CDR3 protein. This table has fewer than 200,000 distinct CDR3 sequences, over 75% appearing once. The sequencing sample was made of CD4+ T cells from PBMCs. These receptors all stem from a human donor with Susac syndrome.

The chain joins TRBV6-1 to TRBJ2-3; 10 bases agree with TRBD2. The CDR3 has 12 residues. Trimming removed 7 bases from V and 12 bases from J; junction bases left unmatched: 7. The V gene's germline CDR1 is MNHNS and CDR2 SASEGT. The CDR3 region has the DNA TGTGCCAGCACCTCAGCGGGAGGGAGCCAGTATTTT. This codes for CASTSAGGSQYF.

This clonotype was counted a single time. The chain couples TRBV3-1 to TRBJ2-5; D not certain. CDR1 and CDR2 (germline): LGHDT, YNNKEL (reference sequence). CDR3 length: 16 amino acids. V gave up 2 bases and J gave up 2 bases, with 15 bases separating them. The CDR3 bases are TGTGCCAGCAGCCAAAACCAGGCCGACCTTCAAGAGACCCAGTACTTC. Translation: CASSQNQADLQETQYF.

J is TRBJ2-1 and V is TRBV19; 7 bases line up with TRBD1. Looked up from germline, CDR1 is LNHDA and CDR2 is SQIVND (reference sequence). Germline trimming cut 5 bases from V and 5 bases from J; bases unmatched to any gene: 15. The CDR3 length is 17 residues. The CDR3 loop reads CASSFGQALRQNNEQFF. The CDR3 DNA reads TGTGCCAGTAGTTTCGGACAGGCCCTTAGGCAAAACAATGAGCAGTTCTTC.

The rearrangement links TRBV5-1 to TRBJ2-3; TRBD2 matches at 10 bases. This CDR3 is built from 16 residues. Germline CDR1 SGHRS, CDR2 YFSETQ. The junction had 5 bases not matched to a gene; V was cut back by 0 bases and J by 4 bases. CDR3 DNA: TGCGCCAGCAGCTTGGTGCTAGCGGGAGCACCAGATACGCAGTATTTT. This codes for CASSLVLAGAPDTQYF.

In the case of this clonotype: At one end the junction does not follow the germline gene, possibly because of a read error. The chain links TRBV7-2 to TRBJ2-7; TRBD2 might be the D (6 bases). CDR1 is SGHTA and CDR2 is FQGNSA in the germline V gene. This CDR3 has 15 amino acids. The CDR3 DNA reads as TGTGCCAGCAGCTTAGCGCGGGGATTCTCCAACGAGCAGTACTTC. As protein: CASSLARGFSNEQYF.

This clonotype was detected a few times. The chain is built from TRBV5-1 and TRBJ2-5, with D hard to call. V was clipped by 4 bases and J by 2 bases, with 9 bases between them. Germline V lookup: CDR1 SGHRS, CDR2 YFSETQ. This CDR3 region has 13 residues. The CDR3 DNA reads as TGCGCCAGCAGCGGGCAGGAGCAAGAGACCCAGTACTTC. It yields the protein CASSGQEQETQYF.

As to this clonotype: The junction differs from germline at one of its ends, possibly a read error. V gene TRBV7-7 combines with J gene TRBJ2-3, with D perhaps matching TRBD2 (5 bases). The CDR3 runs to 16 residues. Germline assignment: CDR1 SSHAT and CDR2 FNYEAQ (reference sequence). The CDR3 sequence: CASSLAQRISTDTQYF. CDR3 nucleotide sequence: TGTGCTAGCAGCTTAGCCCAGCGGATTAGCACAGATACGCAGTATTTT.

This clonotype was seen once. The chain combines TRBV15 with TRBJ1-1; D remains ambiguous. V gave up 5 bases and J gave up 2 bases, with 12 bases separating them. Germline V gives CDR1 LNHNV, CDR2 YYDKDF (reference sequence). CDR3 length: 14 amino acids. The DNA for the CDR3 is TGTGCCACCAGCCTCGAAAGTACAAACACTGAAGCTTTCTTT. Amino acid sequence: CATSLESTNTEAFF.

The V and J genes are TRBV10-3 and TRBJ2-7, with 8 bases lining up with TRBD1. After removal of 0 bases from V and 3 bases from J, the junction contained 4 bases not matched to a gene. CDR3 size: 15 residues. The V gene's germline CDR1 is ENHRY and CDR2 SYGVKD. CDR3 sequence: CAISESRTGFYEQYF. For the CDR3, the DNA is TGTGCCATCAGTGAGTCGCGGACAGGGTTCTACGAGCAGTACTTC.

The chain has TRBV3-1 and TRBJ2-5; 7 positions agree with TRBD1. The J segment lost 5 bases and the V segment lost 6 bases, leaving 9 bases of the junction unmatched. CDR1 and CDR2 (germline): LGHDT, YNNKEL (reference sequence). The CDR3 spans 14 residues. This CDR3 reads CASSRWTGQETQYF. In DNA form, the CDR3 reads TGTGCCAGCAGTCGCTGGACAGGTCAGGAGACCCAGTACTTC.

The rearrangement joins TRBV19 to TRBJ1-5, with 8 bases that match TRBD1. The CDR3 loop spans 14 amino acids. The V gene end was trimmed by 7 bases and the J gene end by 2 bases; junction bases not matched to a gene: 4. CDR1 and CDR2 (germline): LNHDA, SQIVND (reference sequence). The CDR3 nucleotides are TGTGCCAGTAAATTACAGGGGGGCAATCAGCCCCAGCATTTT. Protein: CASKLQGGNQPQHF.

The gene calls are TRBV30 and TRBJ2-5; 8 positions match TRBD2. V gave up 2 bases and J gave up 1 base; unmatched junction bases: 3. CDR1 is GTSNPN and CDR2 is SVGIG in the germline V gene (reference sequence). This CDR3 comprises 14 residues. CDR3 amino acids: CAWSWLAGQETQYF. Here the CDR3 DNA reads TGTGCCTGGAGTTGGCTAGCGGGCCAAGAGACCCAGTACTTC.

The chain uses TRBV5-1 and TRBJ1-1; perhaps TRBD1 as D (5 bases). This CDR3 region has 13 residues. Looked up from germline, CDR1 is SGHRS and CDR2 is YFSETQ. The V end lost 0 bases, the J end lost 3 bases, and 6 bases lay between the germline ends. The CDR3 DNA reads TGCGCCAGCAGCTTGGTAGGGGACACTGAAGCTTTCTTT. Encoded protein: CASSLVGDTEAFF.

The V gene is TRBV6-5, the J gene TRBJ1-4, with D possibly being TRBD1 (5 bases). CDR3 length equals 15 residues. CDR1 is MNHEY, CDR2 SVGAGI, per germline. The V end was cut by 10 bases, the J end by 0 bases, with 15 bases between. In nucleotides, the CDR3 is TGTGCCACCAGGGTTTTCGGTGCAACTAATGAAAAACTGTTTTTT. It translates to CATRVFGATNEKLFF.

This clonotype has a single count. The chain couples TRBV29-1 to TRBJ1-1; D remains unclear. This CDR3 has 13 amino acids. V shed 4 bases and J shed 0 bases, with 9 bases lying between them. Germline V gives CDR1 SQVTM, CDR2 ANQGSEA. The CDR3 nucleotides are TGCAGCGTTGGTGTCGGAATGAACACTGAAGCTTTCTTT. Amino acids: CSVGVGMNTEAFF.

V is TRBV2 and J is TRBJ1-5; no reliable D call. Per the germline V gene, CDR1 is SNHLY and CDR2 is FYNNEI. This CDR3 is built from 14 residues. V shed 2 bases and J shed 3 bases, with 8 bases lying between them. Here the CDR3 DNA reads TGTGCCAGCAGTGAAATTGACCCCAATCAGCCCCAGCATTTT. This gives the protein CASSEIDPNQPQHF.

The chain joins TRBV5-1 to TRBJ2-6; D gene uncertain. Germline V gene data show CDR1 as SGHRS and CDR2 as YFSETQ. This CDR3 spans 14 amino acids. V lost 6 bases to trimming and J lost 2 bases, with 9 bases between them. The CDR3 region has the DNA TGCGCCAGCATGGTGAGAACTGGGGCCAACGTCCTGACTTTC. This translates into CASMVRTGANVLTF.

V gene TRBV7-8 combines with J gene TRBJ2-1; possible D gene TRBD2, 5 bases. Trimming removed 6 bases from V and 5 bases from J, with 14 bases in between. The CDR3 is 14 residues long. CDR1 and CDR2 from the germline V gene are SGHVS and FQNEAQ. The CDR3 DNA sequence: TGTGCCAGCAGTAGACTCGGGATTAACAATGAGCAGTTCTTC. This encodes CASSRLGINNEQFF.

The CDR3 DNA is TGTGCCAGCAGCGCACCGCGGGGGGGCGGAGAGACCCAGTACTTC. Translated, it gives CASSAPRGGGETQYF. The chain has TRBV7-2 and TRBJ2-5; TRBD2 aligns across 9 bases. This CDR3 has 15 residues. Germline CDR1 and CDR2: SGHTA and FQGNSA. V lost 5 bases, J lost 4 bases, and 8 bases stayed unmatched.

The V gene is TRBV20-1, the J gene TRBJ2-4, with 12 bases that match TRBD1. This CDR3 is 12 amino acids long. The germline V gene has CDR1 DFQATT and CDR2 SNEGSKA (reference sequence). The CDR3 DNA reads TGCAACGCCGGGACAGGGGGCGACATTCAGTACTTC. Translating gives CNAGTGGDIQYF.

The rearrangement links TRBV6-2 or TRBV6-3 to TRBJ1-2, with D uncertain. The germline V gene has CDR1 MNHEY and CDR2 SVGEGT. V gave up 8 bases and J gave up 3 bases, with 16 bases separating them. CDR3 length: 14 residues. The CDR3 coding sequence is TGTGCCAGCGCGCCGGCGGCTAGTCACTATGGCTACACCTTC. Protein product: CASAPAASHYGYTF.

The chain combines TRBV2 with TRBJ2-1; unclear D gene. This CDR3 is 15 amino acids long. The ends were cut back, 3 bases at V and 7 bases at J, with 16 bases in the middle. Germline assignment: CDR1 SNHLY and CDR2 FYNNEI. The CDR3: CASSEEAPTLNEQFF. CDR3 DNA sequence: TGTGCCAGCAGTGAGGAAGCCCCGACCTTGAATGAGCAGTTCTTC.

The genes are TRBV20-1 and TRBJ1-1; D not certain. Per the germline V gene, CDR1 is DFQATT and CDR2 is SNEGSKA (reference sequence). The CDR3 sequence is 11 residues long. In DNA, the CDR3 is TGCAGCAGTAAGGGAAACACTGAAGCTTTCTTT. Amino acid sequence: CSSKGNTEAFF.

V usage is TRBV20-1 and J usage is TRBJ2-4; D remains unclear. There are 14 residues in the CDR3. Deletions cut 0 bases from V and 2 bases from J, with 8 bases between. Germline CDR1 DFQATT, CDR2 SNEGSKA (reference sequence). CDR3 protein: CSARDHGPKNIQYF. For the CDR3, the DNA is TGCAGTGCTAGAGATCACGGTCCCAAAAACATTCAGTACTTC.

This chain links TRBV6-5 with TRBJ1-1; TRBD1 matches 8 bases. Trimming took 4 bases from V and 1 from J; bases not matched to a gene: 11. The CDR3 runs 17 residues. Germline V gene data show CDR1 as MNHEY and CDR2 as SVGAGI. CDR3 DNA: TGTGCCAGCAGTTCAAGAAGACAGGGGCCTTCGAACACTGAAGCTTTCTTT. Translating gives CASSSRRQGPSNTEAFF.

This chain joins TRBV7-2 and TRBJ2-1; D ambiguous. V dropped 2 bases and J dropped 9 bases, with 8 bases sitting between them. Germline V gene data show CDR1 as SGHTA and CDR2 as FQGNSA. CDR3 length: 12 residues. CDR3 protein: CASSLHRAEQFF. The CDR3 DNA reads TGTGCCAGCAGCTTACATCGGGCTGAGCAGTTCTTC.

This chain connects TRBV28 to TRBJ1-2; the D is unclear. In germline, CDR1 is MDHEN, CDR2 SYDVKM. Between the trimmed V and J ends, which lost 5 bases and 3 bases, there was a span of 4 bases. The CDR3 runs 11 residues. DNA for the CDR3: TGTGCCAGCAGTAAGGACTATGGCTACACCTTC. Protein: CASSKDYGYTF.

The chain uses TRBV20-1 and TRBJ2-3; 11 bases are shared with TRBD1. The CDR3 has 18 residues. Trimming cost V 5 bases and J 7 bases; bases outside gene matches: 20. Germline assignment: CDR1 DFQATT and CDR2 SNEGSKA (reference sequence). CDR3 DNA: TGCAGTGCTGCCTGGAAACTTTGGGACAGGGGGAAGGCGAATACGCAGTATTTT. Amino acids: CSAAWKLWDRGKANTQYF.

This chain links TRBV29-1 with TRBJ2-7; 11 positions agree with TRBD2. The CDR3 sequence is 14 residues long. From germline, CDR1 is SQVTM and CDR2 ANQGSEA. After removal of 5 bases from V and 3 bases from J, the junction contained 6 bases not matched to a gene. CDR3 coding DNA: TGCAGCGTTACTACTAGCGGGAGAAACTACGAGCAGTACTTC. It encodes CSVTTSGRNYEQYF.